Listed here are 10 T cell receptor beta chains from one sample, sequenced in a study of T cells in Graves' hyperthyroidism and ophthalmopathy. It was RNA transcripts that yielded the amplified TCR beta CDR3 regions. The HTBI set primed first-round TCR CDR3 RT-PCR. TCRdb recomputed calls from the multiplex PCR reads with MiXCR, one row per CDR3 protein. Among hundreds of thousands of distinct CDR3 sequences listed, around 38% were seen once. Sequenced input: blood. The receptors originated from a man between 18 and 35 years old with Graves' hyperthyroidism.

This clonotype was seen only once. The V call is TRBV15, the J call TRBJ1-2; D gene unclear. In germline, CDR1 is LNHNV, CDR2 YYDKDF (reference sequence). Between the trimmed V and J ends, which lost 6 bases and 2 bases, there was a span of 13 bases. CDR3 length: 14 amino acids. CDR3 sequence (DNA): TGTGCCACCAGGAGCCAGGCCGCCAACTATGGCTACACCTTC. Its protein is CATRSQAANYGYTF.

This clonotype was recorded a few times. CDR3 in DNA: TGTGCCAGCAGGACAGGGGTTGGAGGGAACACTGAAGCTTTCTTT. This codes for CASRTGVGGNTEAFF. The V gene is TRBV6-5, the J gene TRBJ1-1; 8 nucleotides agree with TRBD1. This CDR3 spans 15 amino acids. The V and J ends lost 6 bases and 1 base, in that order; junction bases with no gene match: 7. The germline CDR1 and CDR2 sequences are MNHEY and SVGAGI.

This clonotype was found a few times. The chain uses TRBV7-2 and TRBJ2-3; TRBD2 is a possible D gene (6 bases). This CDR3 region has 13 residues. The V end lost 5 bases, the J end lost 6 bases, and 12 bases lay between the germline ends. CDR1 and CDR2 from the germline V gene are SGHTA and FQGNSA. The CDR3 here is CASSPGARDTQYF. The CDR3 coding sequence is TGTGCCAGCAGCCCGGGAGCGCGCGATACGCAGTATTTT.

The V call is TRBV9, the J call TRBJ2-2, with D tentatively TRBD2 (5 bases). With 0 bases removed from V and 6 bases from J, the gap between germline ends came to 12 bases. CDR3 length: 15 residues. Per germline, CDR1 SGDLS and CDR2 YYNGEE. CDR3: CASSVGGQTAGELFF. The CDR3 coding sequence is TGTGCCAGCAGCGTAGGAGGGCAGACCGCCGGGGAGCTGTTTTTT.

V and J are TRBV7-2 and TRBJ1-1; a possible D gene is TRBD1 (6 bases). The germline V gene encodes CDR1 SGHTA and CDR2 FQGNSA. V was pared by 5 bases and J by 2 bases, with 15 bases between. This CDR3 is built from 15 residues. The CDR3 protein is CASSQPGHKNTEAFF. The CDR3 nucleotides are TGTGCCAGCAGCCAACCGGGACACAAAAACACTGAAGCTTTCTTT.

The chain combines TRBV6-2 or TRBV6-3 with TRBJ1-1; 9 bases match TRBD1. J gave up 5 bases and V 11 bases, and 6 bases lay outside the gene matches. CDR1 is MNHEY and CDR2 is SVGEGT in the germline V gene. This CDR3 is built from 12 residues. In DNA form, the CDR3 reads TGTGCCCTACAGGGGGCAAGGACTGAAGCTTTCTTT. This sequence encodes CALQGARTEAFF.

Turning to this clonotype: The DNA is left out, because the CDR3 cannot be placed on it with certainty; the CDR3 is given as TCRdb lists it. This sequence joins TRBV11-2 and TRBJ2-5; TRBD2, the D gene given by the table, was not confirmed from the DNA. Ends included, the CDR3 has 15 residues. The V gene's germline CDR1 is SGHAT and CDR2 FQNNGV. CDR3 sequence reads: CASSQFFGEEETQYF.

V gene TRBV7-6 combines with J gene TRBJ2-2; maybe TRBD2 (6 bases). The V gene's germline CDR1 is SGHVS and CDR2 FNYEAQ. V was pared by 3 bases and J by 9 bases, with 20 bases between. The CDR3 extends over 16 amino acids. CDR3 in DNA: TGTGCCAGCAGCTTCCTTCTTCCGGGACTCCGAAGGGAGCTGTTTTTT. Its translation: CASSFLLPGLRRELFF.

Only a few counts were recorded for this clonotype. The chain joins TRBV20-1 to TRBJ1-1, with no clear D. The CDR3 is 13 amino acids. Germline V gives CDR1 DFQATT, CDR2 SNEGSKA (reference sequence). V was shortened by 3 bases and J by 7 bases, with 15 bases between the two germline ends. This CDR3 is CSARKGGSHEAFF. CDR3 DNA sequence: TGCAGTGCTAGGAAAGGCGGATCCCATGAAGCTTTCTTT.

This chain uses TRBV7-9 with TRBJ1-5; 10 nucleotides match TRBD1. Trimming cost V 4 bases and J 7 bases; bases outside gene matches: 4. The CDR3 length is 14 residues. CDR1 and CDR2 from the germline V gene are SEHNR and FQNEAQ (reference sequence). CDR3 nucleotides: TGTGCCAGCAGCTACGACAGGGGGCGACAGCCCCAGCATTTT. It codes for CASSYDRGRQPQHF. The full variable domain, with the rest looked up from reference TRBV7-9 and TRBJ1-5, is DTGVSQNPRHKITKRGQNVTFRCDPISEHNRLYWYRQTLGQGPEFLTYFQNEAQLEKSRLLSDRFSAERPKGSFSTLEIQRTEQGDSAMYLCASSYDRGRQPQHFGDGTRLSIL.